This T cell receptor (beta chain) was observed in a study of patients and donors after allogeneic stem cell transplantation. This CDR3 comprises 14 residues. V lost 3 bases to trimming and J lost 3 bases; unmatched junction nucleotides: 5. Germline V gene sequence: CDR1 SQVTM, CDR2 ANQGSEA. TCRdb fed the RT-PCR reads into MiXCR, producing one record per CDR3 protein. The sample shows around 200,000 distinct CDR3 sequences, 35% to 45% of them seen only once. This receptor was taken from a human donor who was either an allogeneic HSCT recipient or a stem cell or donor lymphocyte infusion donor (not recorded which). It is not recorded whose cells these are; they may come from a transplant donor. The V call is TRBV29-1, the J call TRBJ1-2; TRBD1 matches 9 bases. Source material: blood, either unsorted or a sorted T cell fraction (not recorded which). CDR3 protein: CSVDPRQGDYGYTF. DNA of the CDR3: TGCAGCGTTGACCCCCGACAGGGGGACTATGGCTACACCTTC.